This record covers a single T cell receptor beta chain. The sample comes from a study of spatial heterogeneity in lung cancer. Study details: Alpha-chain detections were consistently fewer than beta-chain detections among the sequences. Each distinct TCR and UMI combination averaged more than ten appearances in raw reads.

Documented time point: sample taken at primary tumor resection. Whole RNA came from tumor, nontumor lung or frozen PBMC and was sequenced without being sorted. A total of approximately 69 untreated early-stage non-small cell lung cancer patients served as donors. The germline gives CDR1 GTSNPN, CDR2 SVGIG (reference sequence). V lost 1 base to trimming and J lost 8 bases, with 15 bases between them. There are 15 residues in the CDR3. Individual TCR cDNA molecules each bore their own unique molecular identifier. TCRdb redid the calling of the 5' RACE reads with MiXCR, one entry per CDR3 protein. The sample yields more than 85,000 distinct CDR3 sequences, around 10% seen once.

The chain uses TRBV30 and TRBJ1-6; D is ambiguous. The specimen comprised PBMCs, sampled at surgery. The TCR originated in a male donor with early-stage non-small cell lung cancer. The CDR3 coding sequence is TGTGCCTGGAGTGGAGGGCCCCTCGGATATTCACCCCTCCACTTT. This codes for CAWSGGPLGYSPLHF. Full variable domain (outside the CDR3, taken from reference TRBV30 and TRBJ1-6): SQTIHQWPATLVQPVGSPLSLECTVEGTSNPNLYWYRQAAGRGLQLLFYSVGIGQISSEVPQNLSASRPQDRQFILSSKKLLLSDSGFYLCAWSGGPLGYSPLHFGNGTRLTVT.